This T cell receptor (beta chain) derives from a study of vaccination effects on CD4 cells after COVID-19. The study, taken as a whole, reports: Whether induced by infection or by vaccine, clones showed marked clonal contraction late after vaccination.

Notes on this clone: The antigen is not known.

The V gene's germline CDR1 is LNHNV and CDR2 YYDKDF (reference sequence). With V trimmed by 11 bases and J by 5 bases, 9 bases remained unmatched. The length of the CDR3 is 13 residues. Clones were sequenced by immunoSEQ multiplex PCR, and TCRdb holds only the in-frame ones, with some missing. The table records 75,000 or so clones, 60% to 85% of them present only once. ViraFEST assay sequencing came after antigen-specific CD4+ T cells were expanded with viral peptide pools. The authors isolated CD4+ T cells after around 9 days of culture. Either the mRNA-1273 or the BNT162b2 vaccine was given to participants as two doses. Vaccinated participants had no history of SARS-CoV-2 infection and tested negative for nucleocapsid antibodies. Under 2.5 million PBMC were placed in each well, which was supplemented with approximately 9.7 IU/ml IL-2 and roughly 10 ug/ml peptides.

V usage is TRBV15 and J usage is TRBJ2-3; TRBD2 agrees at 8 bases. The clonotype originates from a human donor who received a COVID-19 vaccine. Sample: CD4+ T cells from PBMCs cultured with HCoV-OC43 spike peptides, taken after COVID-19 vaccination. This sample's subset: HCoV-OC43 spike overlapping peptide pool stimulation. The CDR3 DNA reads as TGTGCCCTGTCGGGGGGGCCGGGAGATACGCAGTATTTT. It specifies CALSGGPGDTQYF.